Each of the 6 T cell receptor beta chains below was sequenced from the same sample in a study of T cells after yellow fever vaccination. Each CDR3 protein is one row after TCRdb ran MiXCR on the 5' RACE reads. The table lists a few hundred thousand distinct CDR3 sequences, around 4.3% of them singletons. Source: PBMCs, taken 15 days after the yellow fever booster vaccination. The source of these receptors is a man younger than 35 who received the YFV17D yellow fever vaccine.

The table lists this clonotype with many counts. V is TRBV5-1 and J is TRBJ2-1; 10 nucleotides align to TRBD1. V lost 0 bases to trimming and J lost 4 bases; unmatched junction nucleotides: 4. Germline values: CDR1 SGHRS, CDR2 YFSETQ. There are 16 residues in the CDR3. CDR3 nucleotides: TGCGCCAGCAGCTTGGGGGGACAGGGGACTTACAATGAGCAGTTCTTC. As protein: CASSLGGQGTYNEQFF.

This clonotype was picked up many times. The chain is built from TRBV20-1 and TRBJ2-5, with D unresolved. This CDR3 has 12 amino acids. Per germline, CDR1 DFQATT and CDR2 SNEGSKA (reference sequence). Trimming cost V 5 bases and J 4 bases, with 11 bases left between them. The CDR3 DNA follows: TGCAGTGCTCGGTACCAGGCAGAGACCCAGTACTTC. Amino acids: CSARYQAETQYF.

This clonotype was seen at least ten times. The J gene is TRBJ2-7, the V gene TRBV7-9; D may be TRBD2 (6 bases). V lost 4 bases and J 9 bases, leaving 19 bases between the germline ends. The CDR3 spans 14 residues. The germline V gene encodes CDR1 SEHNR and CDR2 FQNEAQ (reference sequence). The CDR3 sequence is CASSSPGLGPLQYF. CDR3 nucleotides: TGTGCCAGCAGCTCCCCGGGACTGGGCCCGTTGCAGTACTTC.

J is TRBJ1-5 and V is TRBV20-1; 7 bases align to TRBD1. The V segment lost 4 bases and the J segment 6 bases; nucleotides outside the gene matches: 6. CDR3 length: 13 residues. The germline V gene has CDR1 DFQATT and CDR2 SNEGSKA (reference sequence). DNA for the CDR3: TGCAGTGCTATTAAACAGGGGACTCAGCCCCAGCATTTT. This codes for CSAIKQGTQPQHF.

This clonotype was seen more than once but under ten times. This chain links TRBV7-3 with TRBJ2-3, with a possible D match to TRBD2 (5 bases). The germline gives CDR1 SGHTA, CDR2 FQGTGA. There are 14 residues in the CDR3. Trimming pared 5 bases from V and 4 bases from J, leaving 13 bases between. CDR3 coding DNA: TGTGCCAGCAGCGCTAATCCGGGGTCAGATACGCAGTATTTT. Translated, it gives CASSANPGSDTQYF.

This clonotype has a count of ten or more. The chain carries TRBV18 and TRBJ2-4, with 10 bases lining up with TRBD1. Germline V gene lookup returns CDR1 KGHSH and CDR2 LQKENI. The CDR3 is made up of 14 amino acids. With V trimmed by 6 bases and J by 5 bases, 4 bases remained unmatched. This CDR3 is CASSETGGENIQYF. The CDR3 DNA sequence: TGTGCCAGCTCCGAGACAGGGGGCGAAAACATTCAGTACTTC.